The clone carrying this TCR beta chain was detected ten times or more. Its antigen remains unidentified. In TCRdb, the reads were re-called with MiXCR into one record per CDR3 protein. The table lists about 830,000 distinct CDR3 sequences, approximately 32% of them singletons. These data originate in a study of T cell repertoires in cytomegalovirus infection. V lost 5 bases and J 4 bases, leaving 11 bases between the germline ends. Germline CDR1 is DFQATT and CDR2 is SNEGSKA (reference sequence). The CDR3 is 12 residues long. This clonotype was obtained from a human donor in good health (CMV status not recorded). Some clones in this sample may be carry-over from other donors' samples. The chain recombines TRBV20-1 with TRBJ1-2; a possible D gene is TRBD1 (6 bases). Sequenced here: cultured CD8+ T cells from PBMCs, sampled from culture after CMV antigen stimulation. Here the CDR3 DNA reads TGCAGTGCTCCCACAGGGCGCTATGGCTACACCTTC. This sequence encodes CSAPTGRYGYTF.